The rows below give T cell receptor beta chains drawn from one sample of a study of T-cell reconstitution after alpha-beta-depleted transplantation in children. TCRdb re-called the PCR reads through MiXCR, storing one row per CDR3 protein. The sample carries 530,000 or so distinct CDR3 sequences, 27% recorded once. Sequencing used PBMCs, obtained before TCRalphabeta/CD19-depleted stem cell transplant. The receptors originated from a boy under two years old with Wiskott-Aldrich syndrome, due to receive a stem cell transplant. Both conserved end residues are trimmed from each CDR3. A D gene is named only where the DNA matches it firmly.

v_call d_call cdr3_length cdr3_aa
TRBV4-2 - 12 ASSRETDNSPLH
TRBV5-1 - 14 ASSLLGTSRWETQY
TRBV20-1 TRBD2 13 CARVSGIPSNEQF
TRBV19 - 14 ASSIAVLTAYNEQF
TRBV5-1 - 11 ASSLGQIQTQY
TRBV5-5 TRBD1 15 ASSLWGQGRYTGELF
TRBV20-1 TRBD2 11 SASSGRANEQF
TRBV5-1 - 15 ASWLGGLGARADTQY
TRBV5-1 - 12 ASSLATPWDTQY
TRBV12-3/TRBV12-4 - 12 ASSPDQSRETQY
TRBV11-2 - 12 AGSRGLNTGELF
TRBV27 TRBD2 12 ASSGLADNNEQF
TRBV6-1 - 13 ASTPRGGTVYEQY
TRBV28 - 10 ASTSFRDEQF
TRBV11-1 TRBD2 16 ASSLAPGTSQNTGELF
TRBV12-3/TRBV12-4 TRBD1 14 ASSFLPGQGYGELF
TRBV29-1 - 10 SGRDSAYEQY
TRBV6-6 TRBD2 10 ASGRERETQY
TRBV12-3/TRBV12-4 - 14 ASSLSDTANTGELF
TRBV5-5 - 11 ASSFPGDNEQF
TRBV12-3/TRBV12-4 TRBD2 14 ASSTGTSGSRNIQY
TRBV25-1 - 13 ASSPYSGGRDGYT
TRBV5-1 TRBD1 12 ASSDRGWYNEQF
TRBV29-1 TRBD1 12 SVDGQGKYTEAF
TRBV5-1 - 11 ASSLEVGGLGF
TRBV7-6 TRBD1 13 ASSFTGTGNEKLF
TRBV7-8 - 12 ASSLEDNRSKQY
TRBV18 - 16 ASSPLSGQKIMNTEAF
TRBV7-9 - 10 ASSSTIPEQY
TRBV6-5 - 12 ASSYAGSNQPQH
TRBV27 TRBD1 12 ASSLRQGNSPLH
TRBV29-1 - 12 SVVKAGGTGELF
TRBV15 TRBD1 11 ATSRGQTDTQY
TRBV20-1 - 11 SARILGAYEQY
TRBV11-2 TRBD2 11 ASEVAGAEEQY
TRBV2 - 12 ASSVLSVETEAF
TRBV27 TRBD1 11 ASRRQGSGEQY
TRBV30 - 11 AWSVLISRGYT
TRBV5-1 - 12 ASREGVSNTEAF
TRBV2 - 12 ASSPRQGPETQY
TRBV4-1 TRBD2 16 ASSHGDGRGIAKNIQY
TRBV28 TRBD1 13 ASSPGTGRYYEQY
TRBV27 TRBD2 13 ASSLLAGGPREQF
TRBV12-3/TRBV12-4 - 8 ASGDTEAF
TRBV27 - 14 ASSLSRYSGANVLT
TRBV9 TRBD2 13 ASSDTSGSLGEQY
TRBV19 - 14 ASSIATVASKNIQY